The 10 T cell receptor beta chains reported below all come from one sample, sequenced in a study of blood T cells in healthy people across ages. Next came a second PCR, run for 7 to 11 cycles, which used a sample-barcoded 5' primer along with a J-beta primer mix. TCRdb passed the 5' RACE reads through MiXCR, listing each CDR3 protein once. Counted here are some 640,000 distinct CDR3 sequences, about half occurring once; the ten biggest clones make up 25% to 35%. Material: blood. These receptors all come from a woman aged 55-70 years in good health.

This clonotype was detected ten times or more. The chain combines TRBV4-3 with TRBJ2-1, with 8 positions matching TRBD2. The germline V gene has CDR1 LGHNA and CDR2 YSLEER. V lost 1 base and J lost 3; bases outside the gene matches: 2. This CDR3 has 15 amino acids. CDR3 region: CASSQGTSLYNEQFF. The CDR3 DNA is TGCGCCAGCAGCCAAGGGACTAGCCTCTACAATGAGCAGTTCTTC.

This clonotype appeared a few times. CDR3 DNA: TGTGCCAGCAGTCGTGGGGGGGGCGGTGATCCCTACGAGCAGTACTTC. This encodes CASSRGGGGDPYEQYF. V gene TRBV7-2 combines with J gene TRBJ2-7, with a tentative D call TRBD2 (7 bases). In germline, CDR1 is SGHTA, CDR2 FQGNSA. The CDR3 spans 16 residues. V dropped 6 bases and J dropped 2 bases, with 20 bases sitting between them.

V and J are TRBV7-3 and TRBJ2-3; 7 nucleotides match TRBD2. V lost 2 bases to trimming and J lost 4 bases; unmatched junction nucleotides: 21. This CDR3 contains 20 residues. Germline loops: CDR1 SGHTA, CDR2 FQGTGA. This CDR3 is CASSLGAASLARGWSDTQYF. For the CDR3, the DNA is TGTGCCAGCAGCTTAGGCGCCGCTTCACTAGCGAGGGGTTGGTCAGATACGCAGTATTTT.

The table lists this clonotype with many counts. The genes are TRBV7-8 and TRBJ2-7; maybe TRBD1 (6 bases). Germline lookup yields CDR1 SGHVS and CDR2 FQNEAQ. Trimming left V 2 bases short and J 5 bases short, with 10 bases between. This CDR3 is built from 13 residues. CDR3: CASSLQGPHEQYF. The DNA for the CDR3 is TGTGCCAGCAGCTTACAGGGGCCCCACGAGCAGTACTTC.

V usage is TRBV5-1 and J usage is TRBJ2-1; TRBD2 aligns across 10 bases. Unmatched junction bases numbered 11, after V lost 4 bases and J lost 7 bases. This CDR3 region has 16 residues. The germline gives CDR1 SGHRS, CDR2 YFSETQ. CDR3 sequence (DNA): TGCGCCAGCAGCACCGCCGGGACTAGCGTAGATAATGAGCAGTTCTTC. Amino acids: CASSTAGTSVDNEQFF.

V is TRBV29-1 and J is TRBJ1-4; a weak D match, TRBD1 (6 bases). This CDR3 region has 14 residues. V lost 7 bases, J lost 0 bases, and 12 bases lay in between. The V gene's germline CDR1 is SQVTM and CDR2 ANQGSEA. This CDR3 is CSGKSGATNEKLFF. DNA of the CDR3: TGCAGCGGAAAGTCAGGGGCAACTAATGAAAAACTGTTTTTT.

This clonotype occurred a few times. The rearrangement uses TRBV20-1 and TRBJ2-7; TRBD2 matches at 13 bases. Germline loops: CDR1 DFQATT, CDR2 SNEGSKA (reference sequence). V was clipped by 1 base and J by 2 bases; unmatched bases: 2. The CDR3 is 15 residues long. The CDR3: CSARVGTSGAYEQYF. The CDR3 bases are TGCAGTGCTAGAGTGGGGACTAGCGGGGCCTACGAGCAGTACTTC.

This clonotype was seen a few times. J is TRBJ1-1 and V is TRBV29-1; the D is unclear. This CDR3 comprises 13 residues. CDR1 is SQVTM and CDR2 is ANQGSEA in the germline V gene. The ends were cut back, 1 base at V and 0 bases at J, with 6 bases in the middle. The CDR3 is CSVEALLNTEAFF. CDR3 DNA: TGCAGCGTTGAAGCACTGTTGAACACTGAAGCTTTCTTT.

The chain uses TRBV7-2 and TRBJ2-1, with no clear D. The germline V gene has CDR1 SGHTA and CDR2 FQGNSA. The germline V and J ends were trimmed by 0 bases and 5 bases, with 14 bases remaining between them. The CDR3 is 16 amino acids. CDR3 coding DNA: TGTGCCAGCAGCTTAGCGGGCCGCATAAACCACAATGAGCAGTTCTTC. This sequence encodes CASSLAGRINHNEQFF.

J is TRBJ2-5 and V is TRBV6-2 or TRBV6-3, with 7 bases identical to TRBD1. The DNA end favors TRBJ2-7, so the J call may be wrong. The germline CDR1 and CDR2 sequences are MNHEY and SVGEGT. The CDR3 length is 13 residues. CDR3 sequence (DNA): TGTGCCAGCAGTTTACACAGGGGAAGCGAGCAGTACTTC. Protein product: CASSLHRGSEQYF.